The 28 T cell receptor beta chains given below trace back to one sample, sequenced in a study of patients and donors after allogeneic stem cell transplantation. TCRdb independently ran MiXCR on the RT-PCR reads; one entry per CDR3 protein. The table records approximately 57,000 distinct CDR3 sequences, approximately 12% of them present only once. Input material: blood, either unsorted or a sorted T cell fraction (not recorded which). Source of these receptors: a human donor who was either an allogeneic HSCT recipient or a stem cell or donor lymphocyte infusion donor (not recorded which). It is not recorded whose cells these are; they may come from a transplant donor.

This clonotype was detected a few times. The J gene is TRBJ2-4, the V gene TRBV2; the D gene is possibly TRBD2 (5 bases). V was trimmed by 11 bases and J by 0 bases, leaving 17 bases between them. The CDR3 extends over 15 amino acids. CDR1 is SNHLY, CDR2 FYNNEI, per germline. This CDR3 is CAPGDGEVAKNIQYF. The CDR3 nucleotides are TGTGCCCCCGGCGACGGGGAAGTAGCCAAAAACATTCAGTACTTC.

This clonotype showed up many times. This chain links TRBV25-1 with TRBJ2-5; TRBD2 matches 11 bases. From germline, CDR1 is MGHDK and CDR2 SYGVNS. The CDR3 covers 16 residues. Germline trimming cut 6 bases from V and 5 bases from J; bases unmatched to any gene: 11. CDR3 nucleotides: TGTGCCAGCAGACCCCACGGACTAGCGGGTGTGGAGACCCAGTACTTC. Its protein product is CASRPHGLAGVETQYF.

This chain links TRBV6-5 with TRBJ2-7, with 10 bases aligning to TRBD2. The junction had 1 base not matched to a gene; V was cut back by 2 bases and J by 3 bases. Per germline, CDR1 MNHEY and CDR2 SVGAGI. This CDR3 has 14 residues. The CDR3 reads CASSYGLAVYEQYF. The CDR3 DNA follows: TGTGCCAGCAGTTACGGACTAGCGGTCTACGAGCAGTACTTC.

This sequence joins TRBV18 and TRBJ2-1; 10 positions agree with TRBD2. The CDR3 sequence is 16 residues long. The V and J ends lost 4 bases and 5 bases, in that order; junction bases with no gene match: 8. CDR1 is KGHSH, CDR2 LQKENI, per germline. CDR3 amino acids: CASSLSRTSGNNEQFF. CDR3 bases: TGTGCCAGCTCACTCTCCCGGACTAGCGGCAACAATGAGCAGTTCTTC.

This chain links TRBV24-1 with TRBJ1-3; 8 bases agree with TRBD1. V lost 2 bases to trimming and J lost 2 bases; unmatched junction nucleotides: 19. Germline CDR1 is KGHDR and CDR2 is SFDVKD. The CDR3 runs to 21 residues. The DNA for the CDR3 is TGTGCCACCAGTGATTCCCCGGACAGGGAGTCCTTAAAAATAACTGGAAACACCATATATTTT. Protein: CATSDSPDRESLKITGNTIYF.

Only a few counts were recorded for this clonotype. The rearrangement uses TRBV29-1 and TRBJ1-2, with D maybe TRBD1 (5 bases). This CDR3 is 12 amino acids long. Trimming left V 2 bases short and J 8 bases short, with 12 bases between. Germline-derived CDR1 and CDR2 are SQVTM and ANQGSEA. The CDR3 coding sequence is TGCAGCGTTGAAACGCCAGGGCGCGGCTACACCTTC. It yields the protein CSVETPGRGYTF.

This clonotype was seen ten or more times. The CDR3 sequence is CASSLGRPPEKLFF. The CDR3 nucleotides read TGTGCCAGCAGCTTGGGAAGGCCCCCCGAAAAACTGTTTTTT. The chain carries TRBV5-6 and TRBJ1-4; unclear D gene. The CDR3 extends over 14 amino acids. Germline V CDR1 and CDR2: SGHDT, YYEEEE. Trimming took off 0 bases at V and 8 bases at J, with 11 bases between the two ends.

The V and J genes are TRBV12-3 or TRBV12-4 and TRBJ2-5; tentative D call: TRBD2 (6 bases). CDR3 length: 15 amino acids. The V gene lost 1 base and the J gene lost 4 bases, with 13 bases spanning the gap. CDR3 loop: CASSLVLGGIETQYF. The CDR3 DNA sequence: TGTGCCAGCAGTTTAGTCCTTGGGGGGATAGAGACCCAGTACTTC.

This clonotype was detected ten times or more. V usage is TRBV25-1 and J usage is TRBJ2-1, with TRBD2 matching 14 bases. Trimming at V came to 4 bases and at J to 9 bases, leaving 5 bases not matched to a gene. The CDR3 sequence is 15 residues long. The V gene's germline CDR1 is MGHDK and CDR2 SYGVNS. The CDR3 region is CASSVGLAGVGEQFF. The DNA of the CDR3 is TGTGCCAGCAGTGTGGGACTAGCGGGAGTTGGTGAGCAGTTCTTC.

This clonotype was counted between two and nine times. CDR3 bases: TGTGCCAGCAGTTCAACCAAGCGGGAGTACTTC. Its translation is CASSSTKREYF. The chain joins TRBV12-3 or TRBV12-4 to TRBJ2-7, with D possibly being TRBD2 (6 bases). This CDR3 is 11 amino acids long. Trimming stripped 4 bases from V and 11 bases from J, with 12 bases between.

This clonotype came up a few times. V and J are TRBV14 and TRBJ1-2, with no clear D. Per germline, CDR1 SGHDN and CDR2 FVKESK. The CDR3 covers 16 residues. V lost 3 bases and J 5 bases, leaving 19 bases between the germline ends. The CDR3 reads CASSHWTADLDYGYTF. The CDR3 DNA follows: TGTGCCAGCAGCCATTGGACGGCTGACTTGGATTATGGCTACACCTTC.

The CDR3 here is CASSPPGRGPKNIQYF. The CDR3 DNA is TGTGCCAGCAGCCCGCCGGGGAGGGGGCCAAAAAACATTCAGTACTTC. This rearrangement joins TRBV7-2 to TRBJ2-4; D is perhaps TRBD1 or TRBD2 (7 bases each). The CDR3 is 16 amino acids. V was clipped by 5 bases and J by 4 bases, with 18 bases between them. The V gene's germline CDR1 is SGHTA and CDR2 FQGNSA.

This clonotype was observed many times. The genes are TRBV6-5 and TRBJ1-1; possibly TRBD1 for D (5 bases). CDR3 size: 13 residues. V was clipped by 5 bases and J by 10 bases, with 17 bases between them. The germline V gene encodes CDR1 MNHEY and CDR2 SVGAGI. The CDR3 spells CASSKPGTVVAFF. The CDR3 nucleotides are TGTGCCAGCAGTAAACCAGGGACGGTCGTAGCTTTCTTT.

Here the CDR3 reads CASSLQGQGSGKLFF. The CDR3 DNA reads TGCGCCAGCAGCTTGCAAGGACAGGGGAGTGGAAAACTGTTTTTT. This chain connects TRBV5-1 to TRBJ1-4; TRBD1 matches at 9 bases. The germline gives CDR1 SGHRS, CDR2 YFSETQ. V lost 1 base, J lost 10 bases, and 8 bases stayed unmatched. The CDR3 spans 15 residues. Full variable domain (missing parts from reference TRBV5-1 and TRBJ1-4): KAGVTQTPRYLIKTRGQQVTLSCSPISGHRSVSWYQQTPGQGLQFLFEYFSETQRNKGNFPGRFSGRQFSNSRSEMNVSTLELGDSALYLCASSLQGQGSGKLFFGSGTQLSVL.

This chain joins TRBV19 and TRBJ2-1; 8 nucleotides line up with TRBD1. CDR3 length: 13 amino acids. CDR1 and CDR2 from the germline V gene are LNHDA and SQIVND (reference sequence). V was pared by 8 bases and J by 7 bases, with 7 bases of the junction left unmatched. Here the CDR3 DNA reads TGTGCCAGTGACAGGGGTGTAGGGAATGAGCAGTTCTTC. This sequence encodes CASDRGVGNEQFF. The full variable domain, in which reference TRBV19 and TRBJ2-1 provide the parts outside the CDR3, is DGGITQSPKYLFRKEGQNVTLSCEQNLNHDAMYWYRQDPGQGLRLIYYSQIVNDFQKGDIAEGYSVSREKKESFPLTVTSAQKNPTAFYLCASDRGVGNEQFFGPGTRLTVL.

This chain uses TRBV6-1 with TRBJ2-7; D ambiguous. The CDR3 totals 15 residues. The V end lost 6 bases, the J end lost 2 bases, and 17 bases lay between the germline ends. Germline V lookup: CDR1 MNHNS, CDR2 SASEGT. The CDR3 sequence: CASSLSSSPTYEQYF. DNA of the CDR3: TGTGCCAGCAGCTTGAGTTCCAGTCCGACCTACGAGCAGTACTTC.

This clonotype was observed many times. The chain uses TRBV20-1 and TRBJ1-2; TRBD1 might be the D (6 bases). Germline CDR1 and CDR2: DFQATT and SNEGSKA (reference sequence). The CDR3 consists of 14 residues. V shed 0 bases and J shed 4 bases, with 12 bases lying between them. The CDR3: CSARDEGVVYGYTF. For the CDR3, the DNA is TGCAGTGCTAGAGATGAGGGGGTCGTCTATGGCTACACCTTC.

V gene TRBV5-4 combines with J gene TRBJ2-3; D gene unclear. Trimming took off 4 bases at V and 6 bases at J, with 12 bases between the two ends. The CDR3 totals 13 residues. CDR1 SGHNT and CDR2 YYREEE come from the germline V gene (reference sequence). Here the CDR3 DNA reads TGTGCCAGCAGCCTTTGGTTGTCCGATACGCAGTATTTT. Protein product: CASSLWLSDTQYF.

This chain connects TRBV5-1 to TRBJ2-5; 12 bases map to TRBD1. The CDR3 runs 16 residues. The ends lost 4 bases at V and 4 bases at J; junction bases unmatched: 8. Per germline, CDR1 SGHRS and CDR2 YFSETQ. Here the CDR3 reads CASSADGTGGGETQYF. The DNA for the CDR3 is TGCGCCAGCAGCGCCGACGGGACAGGGGGCGGAGAGACCCAGTACTTC.

This clonotype occurred a few times. This chain connects TRBV6-5 to TRBJ2-3; D ambiguous. The V end lost 1 base, the J end lost 1 base, and 3 bases lay between the germline ends. This CDR3 comprises 13 residues. Germline V gene lookup returns CDR1 MNHEY and CDR2 SVGAGI. In DNA form, the CDR3 reads TGTGCCAGCAGTTACTGGCGCACAGATACGCAGTATTTT. Amino acid sequence: CASSYWRTDTQYF.

Relative to its sample, this clonotype is medium-sized. J is TRBJ1-1 and V is TRBV3-1; no definite D call. Trimming took off 5 bases at V and 4 bases at J, with 8 bases between the two ends. The CDR3 has 12 amino acids. The V gene's germline CDR1 is LGHDT and CDR2 YNNKEL (reference sequence). CDR3 loop: CASSWGGTEAFF. The CDR3 nucleotides read TGTGCCAGCAGCTGGGGAGGCACTGAAGCTTTCTTT.

About this clonotype: This clone may be a read error of a much larger clone one base away. The chain joins TRBV4-2 to TRBJ2-7, with TRBD2 matching 7 bases. The CDR3 extends over 15 amino acids. The germline V gene has CDR1 LGHNA and CDR2 YNFKEQ. CDR3 protein: CASCQEAARESEQYF. CDR3 coding DNA: TGTGCCAGCTGCCAAGAAGCGGCGCGGGAGAGTGAGCAGTACTTC.

The rearrangement joins TRBV7-9 to TRBJ2-7; D call uncertain. Germline loops: CDR1 SEHNR, CDR2 FQNEAQ (reference sequence). The CDR3 extends over 12 amino acids. The V end was cut by 2 bases, the J end by 1 base, with 3 bases between. Here the CDR3 DNA reads TGTGCCAGCAGCTTAATTTCCTACGAGCAGTACTTC. Encoded protein: CASSLISYEQYF.

The V and J genes are TRBV7-9 and TRBJ2-3; D possibly corresponds to TRBD1 (7 bases). V was shortened by 11 bases and J by 3 bases, with 18 bases between the two germline ends. This CDR3 has 14 amino acids. Germline CDR1 reads SEHNR; CDR2 reads FQNEAQ (reference sequence). The CDR3 region is CASYGGGLTDTQYF. DNA of the CDR3: TGTGCCTCCTATGGAGGGGGCCTGACAGATACGCAGTATTTT.

This clonotype has just a few counts. J is TRBJ2-7 and V is TRBV6-2 or TRBV6-3; D ambiguous. Germline CDR1 reads MNHEY; CDR2 reads SVGEGT. The V end was cut by 5 bases, the J end by 5 bases, with 7 bases between. This CDR3 has 11 amino acids. CDR3 amino acids: CASSPADEQYF. Written as DNA, the CDR3 is TGTGCCAGCAGTCCCGCTGACGAGCAGTACTTC.

The rearrangement uses TRBV10-3 and TRBJ2-2; maybe TRBD1 (6 bases). Germline V gives CDR1 ENHRY, CDR2 SYGVKD. This CDR3 contains 15 residues. V gave up 6 bases and J gave up 5 bases, with 16 bases separating them. The CDR3 nucleotides are TGTGCCATCAGCTTGTTACAGGGAAGTACCGGGGAGCTGTTTTTT. Translating it yields CAISLLQGSTGELFF.

This clonotype was observed a few times. The V call is TRBV12-3 or TRBV12-4, the J call TRBJ1-5, with 7 nucleotides matching TRBD1. V was pared by 7 bases and J by 0 bases, with 6 bases of the junction left unmatched. The CDR3 consists of 15 residues. The CDR3 bases are TGTGCCAGCACCCCGACAGGGTATAGCAATCAGCCCCAGCATTTT. Translated: CASTPTGYSNQPQHF.

The chain recombines TRBV18 with TRBJ1-2, with 7 bases that match TRBD1. The germline gives CDR1 KGHSH, CDR2 LQKENI. The CDR3 extends over 16 amino acids. Losses at the gene ends were 1 base for V and 2 bases for J; bases not matched to a gene: 7. The CDR3 coding sequence is TGTGCCAGCTCACCACGGTGGGACAGACCCAACTATGGCTACACCTTC. It is translated as CASSPRWDRPNYGYTF.